This TCR beta chain is from a study of Graves' ophthalmopathy and Graves' hyperthyroidism (dated by TCRdb to the late 2010s). With regard to the full study: Peripheral blood was collected at initial diagnosis, prior to any treatment. To tell Graves' ophthalmopathy apart from Graves' hyperthyroidism, and to predict which patients would progress to ophthalmopathy, the study relied on TCR beta repertoire signatures. In total, 135 blood samples were TCR-sequenced: some 40 ophthalmopathy, some 75 hyperthyroidism and about 17 hyperthyroidism-to-ophthalmopathy patients. A discovery set of 100 patients (around 45 ophthalmopathy, 55 to 60 stable hyperthyroidism) was enrolled to explore V-J signatures distinguishing ophthalmopathy from hyperthyroidism. The independent validation cohort included 18 hyperthyroidism patients plus 17 patients who later progressed from hyperthyroidism to ophthalmopathy. In five or six hyperthyroidism patients, T-cell repertoires of thyroid tissue and blood were compared. Once sampling was done, hyperthyroidism patients were given methimazole at a starting dose of 30 mg daily, while ophthalmopathy patients were given high-dose intravenous methylprednisolone.

This clonotype was counted at least ten times. Its antigen is not yet known. Within one base of it there is no much larger clone, and no base qualities were kept. Ophthalmopathy patients had moderately to severely active disease, Clinical Activity Score of at least 3, NOSPECS grade of at least 4, and disease duration under 3 months. Anyone with other autoimmune diseases, uncontrolled infections, pregnancy or lactation was excluded from the study. Clinical symptoms, serum thyroxine, TRAb, thyroid ultrasound and orbital computed tomography were used for diagnosis. Using Ficoll-Paque density gradient centrifugation, PBMCs were isolated from 9 to 10 ml of fresh peripheral blood. Total RNA was extracted using Trizol reagent, and RNA quality was checked on an Agilent 2100 Bioanalyzer. What the study reported, not specific to this receptor: In validation, the model predicted ophthalmopathy progression with 70.59% sensitivity and 72.22% specificity; fewer than 15 predicted patients were CT-confirmed with GO in a median of approximately six months. Most of the expanded thyroid clonotypes with a frequency above 0.001 were also detected in blood, and it was suggested that the thyroid immune response may be reflected by blood repertoires. Sample size was not predetermined statistically, and investigators were not blinded to group allocation. In cross-validation, the 13-signature model distinguished ophthalmopathy from stable hyperthyroidism with about 90% sensitivity and around 81% specificity, and in the test set the corresponding values were roughly 80% and 76%.

For repertoire sequencing, the TCR beta CDR3 regions were amplified from RNA transcripts. A first-round RT-PCR used HTBI primers with the Qiagen OneStep RT-PCR kit, followed by a second-round multiplex PCR, size selection and purification. Sequencing of the libraries was carried out on an Illumina HiSeq2000 in paired-end mode with 100 bp reads. The authors' analysis ran thus. SOAPnuke was used to process the reads, throwing out any read that had adapters, had uncalled bases, had a mean Phred below 15, or lacked an exact constant-primer or identifier match. High-quality paired reads were merged with COPE v1.2.5. Each unique nucleotide sequence was defined as a clonotype, and clonotypes were aligned to IMGT TRB V, D and J references with MiTCR v1.1. The analysis was limited to V-J combinations with a frequency above 0.0001, which together covered over 99% of the repertoires. For each V-J combination, a TCR clonal expansion and chaos score was defined as the ratio of F50 clonal expansion to chaos observed in the TCRdist matrix. Features were reduced by Welch's t-statistics and random forest to around 13 V-J combinations, which fed a naive Bayes classifier. The Morisita-Horn index was used to measure how similar the thyroid and blood repertoires were. Through fastp at Q25 and MiXCR, TCRdb rebuilt clones from the public reads, retaining in-frame beta chains. Each entry is one CDR3 protein sequence, shown with its most common DNA and genes. Clone size and V and J calls follow TCRdb, not the original study. The sample table records 650,000 to 800,000 distinct CDR3 sequences; roughly 39% of these occur just once. The ten largest clones add up to more than 2.5% of the sample.

Sequencing was carried out using peripheral blood. This clonotype was obtained from an adult man with Graves' ophthalmopathy.

The DNA reads as follows: TGCAGTGCTAGTTCGGGTAATCAGCCCCAGCATTTT. It translates to CSASSGNQPQHF. The sequence joins TRBV20-1 to TRBJ1-5; the D gene cannot be named for sure. Inclusive of the bounding cysteine and phenylalanine, the CDR3 is 12 residues long. The sequence is cut down to CDR3 DNA, 36 bases in frame from base 1. The germline V gene (reference sequence) yields DFQATT for CDR1 and SNEGSKA for CDR2. V drops 3 bases and J drops 4 bases, leaving 7 bases in between.